These 11 T cell receptor beta chains were all obtained from the same sample, sequenced in a study of response to subunit inactivated influenza vaccine. TCRdb redid the calling of the RT-PCR reads with MiXCR, one entry per CDR3 protein. The sample has 400,000 to 650,000 distinct CDR3 sequences, less than 7.5% seen once. The sequenced sample was PBMCs from blood, obtained 23 to 25 months after vaccination. The source is a man between 50 and 75 years old who received an inactivated influenza vaccine.

This sequence joins TRBV11-2 and TRBJ2-2, with TRBD2 matching 7 bases. This CDR3 region has 15 residues. Germline CDR1 is SGHAT and CDR2 is FQNNGV. V gave up 1 base and J gave up 6 bases; unmatched junction bases: 5. In DNA, the CDR3 is TGTGCCAGCAGCTTAGTACGGGGGGTCCCCGGGGAGCTGTTTTTT. Protein product: CASSLVRGVPGELFF.

Remarks on this clonotype: A clone one base away is much larger, so this may be a read error. The CDR3 sequence is CASSQLDRGANTEAFF. The CDR3 bases are TGTGCCAGCAGCCAACTAGACAGGGGAGCGAACACTGAAGCTTTCTTT. The chain employs TRBV5-6 and TRBJ1-1; the match to TRBD1 covers 8 bases. CDR1 is SGHDT and CDR2 is YYEEEE in the germline V gene. V shed 4 bases, J shed 1 base, and the junction held 9 bases outside the gene matches. CDR3 length: 16 residues.

This chain joins TRBV6-5 and TRBJ2-7; D unclear. The CDR3 is 14 residues long. Trimming took off 0 bases at V and 2 bases at J, with 8 bases between the two ends. Germline CDR1 reads MNHEY; CDR2 reads SVGAGI. CDR3 coding DNA: TGTGCCAGCAGTTACTCTGCAGGTACCTACGAGCAGTACTTC. Amino acids: CASSYSAGTYEQYF.

This clonotype was picked up a small number of times. The chain is built from TRBV15 and TRBJ1-2, with D perhaps TRBD1 (6 bases). The CDR3 runs 16 residues. In germline, CDR1 is LNHNV, CDR2 YYDKDF (reference sequence). The V gene lost 1 base and the J gene lost 8 bases, with 20 bases spanning the gap. The CDR3 nucleotides are TGTGCCACCAGCAGAGGCCTCTGGAGGGGGACGGGAGGCTACACCTTC. Amino acid sequence: CATSRGLWRGTGGYTF.

The rearrangement links TRBV11-2 to TRBJ2-2; a weak D match, TRBD2 (5 bases). The CDR3 contains 17 residues. CDR1 SGHAT and CDR2 FQNNGV come from the germline V gene. V gave up 3 bases and J gave up 9 bases, with 23 bases separating them. DNA for the CDR3: TGTGCCAGCAGCTTCCTCTCTGGGTGGGAGACCGCCTGGGAGCTGTTTTTT. Translated: CASSFLSGWETAWELFF.

This clonotype was detected ten times or more. The V call is TRBV12-3 or TRBV12-4, the J call TRBJ2-1; TRBD2 aligns across 7 bases. CDR3 size: 14 residues. After removal of 5 bases from V and 0 bases from J, the junction contained 1 base not matched to a gene. CDR3 amino acids: CASSGGSSYNEQFF. The CDR3 nucleotides are TGTGCCAGCAGTGGCGGGAGCTCCTACAATGAGCAGTTCTTC.

This clonotype appeared many times. The chain recombines TRBV3-1 with TRBJ2-1; 10 bases match TRBD2. The CDR3 is made up of 16 amino acids. J gave up 6 bases and V 3 bases, and 8 bases lay outside the gene matches. Germline V lookup: CDR1 LGHDT, CDR2 YNNKEL (reference sequence). In DNA form, the CDR3 reads TGTGCCAGCAGCCAGGGCTTACCTAGCGGGGGCAATGAGCAGTTCTTC. It is translated as CASSQGLPSGGNEQFF.

The chain combines TRBV15 with TRBJ2-5; D is perhaps TRBD2 (7 bases). CDR3 length: 14 amino acids. The V end was cut by 6 bases, the J end by 3 bases, with 14 bases between. Germline CDR1 and CDR2: LNHNV and YYDKDF (reference sequence). CDR3 protein: CATREGGGKETQYF. CDR3 DNA: TGTGCCACCAGGGAGGGAGGGGGAAAAGAGACCCAGTACTTC.

This clonotype was seen at least ten times. The rearrangement links TRBV7-2 to TRBJ1-1; D might be TRBD1 (5 bases). V was trimmed by 1 base and J by 7 bases, leaving 19 bases between them. The CDR3 contains 16 residues. Germline CDR1 is SGHTA and CDR2 is FQGNSA. CDR3 protein: CASSLVWGGLTSEAFF. The CDR3 nucleotides read TGTGCCAGCAGCTTAGTTTGGGGGGGACTTACAAGTGAAGCTTTCTTT.

This clonotype showed up just a few times. The chain carries TRBV12-3 or TRBV12-4 and TRBJ2-1; no clear D. The CDR3 is made up of 14 amino acids. Trimming took off 5 bases at V and 4 bases at J, with 12 bases between the two ends. In DNA form, the CDR3 reads TGTGCCAGCAGTCCTAGTTCCCAGTACAATGAGCAGTTCTTC. Encoded protein: CASSPSSQYNEQFF.

The chain links TRBV7-2 to TRBJ1-1; 10 nucleotides match TRBD1. This CDR3 has 17 residues. Trimming took 0 bases from V and 3 from J; bases not matched to a gene: 7. Germline loops: CDR1 SGHTA, CDR2 FQGNSA. Here the CDR3 reads CASSLARWDRGYTEAFF. CDR3 nucleotides: TGTGCCAGCAGCTTAGCGCGATGGGACAGGGGATACACTGAAGCTTTCTTT.